This T cell receptor (beta chain) comes out of a study of T cell changes during pregnancy in multiple sclerosis. The CDR3 has 17 residues. Trimming removed 6 bases from V and 0 bases from J, with 18 bases in between. CDR1 and CDR2 (germline): SGHTA, FQGNSA. Sequenced by immunoSEQ multiplex PCR; TCRdb stores in-frame clones only, minus some. The profile shows nearly 20,000 clones, 86% of them singletons. This clone was seen only a few times. This specimen consisted of CD8+ T cells from peripheral blood mononuclear cells, obtained in the third trimester of pregnancy. The TCR comes from a female donor in good health, enrolled as a control in a pregnancy study. V gene TRBV7-2 combines with J gene TRBJ2-1, with D unclear. The CDR3 region is CASRATGLSSSYNEQFF. The CDR3 bases are TGTGCCAGCAGGGCTACGGGTCTATCAAGCTCCTACAATGAGCAGTTCTTC. The variable domain in full, with the rest retrieved from reference TRBV7-2 and TRBJ2-1, is GAGVSQSPSNKVTEKGKDVELRCDPISGHTALYWYRQSLGQGLEFLIYFQGNSAPDKSGLPSDRFSAERTGGSVSTLTIQRTQQEDSAVYLCASRATGLSSSYNEQFFGPGTRLTVL.